Shown below are 29 T cell receptor beta chains from a single sample sequenced in a study of cytomegalovirus exposure and HLA in healthy donors. PCR employed 60 Vbeta and 13 Jbeta primers. Assay used: immunoSEQ multiplex PCR; TCRdb lists only in-frame clones, some missing. In total, the table holds about 75,000 clones. Sequencing was carried out using PBMCs. The source is a middle-aged man in good health and CMV-seronegative.

The rearrangement joins TRBV18 to TRBJ1-1; D is unresolved. Per the germline V gene, CDR1 is KGHSH and CDR2 is LQKENI. Trimming removed 10 bases at V and 5 bases at J, with 17 bases between. CDR3 length: 13 amino acids. CDR3 sequence: CATQKSSETEAFF. Written as DNA, the CDR3 is TGTGCCACCCAGAAGTCGTCGGAGACTGAAGCTTTCTTT.

This chain connects TRBV5-1 to TRBJ2-2; 8 bases map to TRBD2. This CDR3 contains 16 residues. V lost 3 bases, J lost 5 bases, and 9 bases stayed unmatched. Germline assignment: CDR1 SGHRS and CDR2 YFSETQ. The CDR3 DNA follows: TGCGCCAGCAGCTATTCGGGGGGGGCGAGAACCGGGGAGCTGTTTTTT. It yields the protein CASSYSGGARTGELFF. Full variable domain (rest looked up from reference TRBV5-1 and TRBJ2-2): KAGVTQTPRYLIKTRGQQVTLSCSPISGHRSVSWYQQTPGQGLQFLFEYFSETQRNKGNFPGRFSGRQFSNSRSEMNVSTLELGDSALYLCASSYSGGARTGELFFGEGSRLTVL.

The chain recombines TRBV18 with TRBJ2-2; 7 bases are shared with TRBD1. The ends lost 2 bases at V and 2 bases at J; junction bases unmatched: 2. The CDR3 contains 15 residues. Germline V gene lookup returns CDR1 KGHSH and CDR2 LQKENI. CDR3 in amino acids: CASSPRQGNTGELFF. The CDR3 DNA reads as TGTGCCAGCTCACCAAGACAGGGTAACACCGGGGAGCTGTTTTTT.

The chain joins TRBV6-1 to TRBJ1-4; 9 positions agree with TRBD1. V trimming: 8 bases; J trimming: 5 bases; junction bases outside the gene matches: 6. CDR3 size: 14 residues. Germline assignment: CDR1 MNHNS and CDR2 SASEGT. The CDR3 is CASARDRENEKLFF. The CDR3 DNA follows: TGTGCCAGCGCCAGGGACAGGGAGAATGAAAAACTGTTTTTT.

The V call is TRBV9, the J call TRBJ2-1, with D unresolved. The CDR3 has 11 amino acids. Trimming took off 0 bases at V and 10 bases at J, with 5 bases between the two ends. Germline-derived CDR1 and CDR2 are SGDLS and YYNGEE. CDR3 nucleotides: TGTGCCAGCAGCGTAGGAACAGAGCAGTTCTTC. As protein: CASSVGTEQFF.

V usage is TRBV9 and J usage is TRBJ1-6, with 10 bases that match TRBD1. The V segment lost 4 bases and the J segment 7 bases; nucleotides outside the gene matches: 8. The CDR3 is 16 amino acids. CDR1 SGDLS and CDR2 YYNGEE come from the germline V gene. The CDR3 sequence: CASSSTGTGVNSPLHF. DNA of the CDR3: TGTGCCAGCAGCTCAACCGGGACAGGGGTCAATTCACCCCTCCACTTT.

V usage is TRBV11-2 and J usage is TRBJ1-1, with D possibly TRBD1 on 5 matching bases. In germline, CDR1 is SGHAT, CDR2 FQNNGV. The CDR3 is 13 residues long. V was pared by 7 bases and J by 1 base, with 10 bases between. In nucleotides, the CDR3 is TGTGCCAGCACCCTGGGGGGGAACACTGAAGCTTTCTTT. As protein: CASTLGGNTEAFF.

This chain joins TRBV28 and TRBJ2-3, with D unresolved. Germline assignment: CDR1 MDHEN and CDR2 SYDVKM. The CDR3 spans 12 residues. Trimming removed 6 bases from V and 6 bases from J, with 10 bases in between. CDR3: CASSDSIDTQYF. The CDR3 region has the DNA TGTGCCAGCAGCGACTCGATTGATACGCAGTATTTT.

The chain uses TRBV5-1 and TRBJ2-1, with 10 bases fitting TRBD2. The CDR3 is made up of 15 amino acids. V dropped 0 bases and J dropped 8; count of bases not matched to a gene: 5. Germline CDR1 reads SGHRS; CDR2 reads YFSETQ. CDR3 DNA sequence: TGCGCCAGCAGCTTGGATAGCGGGGGGCTGGATGAGCAGTTCTTC. Translation: CASSLDSGGLDEQFF.

The chain combines TRBV4-1 with TRBJ2-3; 9 bases are a match to TRBD1. Germline values: CDR1 MGHRA, CDR2 YSYEKL. The junction had 4 bases not matched to a gene; V was cut back by 2 bases and J by 1 base. The CDR3 has 16 amino acids. The CDR3 DNA is TGCGCCAGCAGCCAAATAACAGGGGGCCGCACAGATACGCAGTATTTT. This codes for CASSQITGGRTDTQYF.

V is TRBV5-6 and J is TRBJ2-3; 13 bases are shared with TRBD2. This CDR3 contains 13 residues. The trim removed 4 bases at V and 10 bases at J, leaving 3 bases unmatched. Germline values: CDR1 SGHDT, CDR2 YYEEEE. The CDR3, as DNA: TGTGCCAGCAGCACCGGACTAGCGGGGGCGCAGTATTTT. The encoded protein is CASSTGLAGAQYF.

The chain uses TRBV5-1 and TRBJ2-4; 9 bases line up with TRBD1. With V trimmed by 0 bases and J by 1 base, 5 bases remained unmatched. The V gene's germline CDR1 is SGHRS and CDR2 YFSETQ. CDR3 length: 17 residues. CDR3 region: CASSLDRGLSAKNIQYF. CDR3 bases: TGCGCCAGCAGCTTGGACAGGGGGCTATCGGCCAAAAACATTCAGTACTTC. Supplemented by reference TRBV5-1 and TRBJ2-4, the full variable domain reads KAGVTQTPRYLIKTRGQQVTLSCSPISGHRSVSWYQQTPGQGLQFLFEYFSETQRNKGNFPGRFSGRQFSNSRSEMNVSTLELGDSALYLCASSLDRGLSAKNIQYFGAGTRLSVL.

V usage is TRBV27 and J usage is TRBJ2-3; a weak D match, TRBD1 (6 bases). V was pared by 8 bases and J by 2 bases, with 14 bases between. The germline gives CDR1 MNHEY, CDR2 SMNVEV (reference sequence). The CDR3 contains 14 residues. CDR3 region: CASQLRDTTDTQYF. The DNA for the CDR3 is TGTGCCAGCCAACTCCGGGACACCACAGATACGCAGTATTTT.

This sequence joins TRBV28 and TRBJ2-7; tentative D call: TRBD2 (5 bases). CDR1 is MDHEN, CDR2 SYDVKM, per germline. The CDR3 extends over 13 amino acids. V was pared by 7 bases and J by 2 bases, with 12 bases between. The CDR3 DNA reads TGTGCCAGCACTATGGGCGGGCCCTACGAGCAGTACTTC. Translating it yields CASTMGGPYEQYF.

The chain has TRBV5-1 and TRBJ1-1, with TRBD1 identical over 8 bases. Germline CDR1 is SGHRS and CDR2 is YFSETQ. V was pared by 4 bases and J by 6 bases, with 11 bases of the junction left unmatched. The CDR3 has 15 amino acids. The CDR3 DNA reads as TGCGCCAGCAGCCCCAACCAGGGGGCGGTCTCTGAAGCTTTCTTT. Its translation: CASSPNQGAVSEAFF.

The J gene is TRBJ2-2, the V gene TRBV11-1; 10 nucleotides match TRBD2. With V trimmed by 5 bases and J by 3 bases, 6 bases remained unmatched. CDR3 length: 16 amino acids. CDR1 and CDR2 (germline): SGHAT, FQDESV (reference sequence). CDR3 amino acids: CASSPVLAGDTGELFF. The DNA for the CDR3 is TGTGCCAGCAGCCCTGTTCTAGCGGGGGACACCGGGGAGCTGTTTTTT. Combining the CDR3 with reference TRBV11-1 and TRBJ2-2 gives the whole variable domain EAEVAQSPRYKITEKSQAVAFWCDPISGHATLYWYRQILGQGPELLVQFQDESVVDDSQLPKDRFSAERLKGVDSTLKIQPAELGDSAMYLCASSPVLAGDTGELFFGEGSRLTVL.

This rearrangement joins TRBV9 to TRBJ2-5, with D possibly TRBD1 on 7 matching bases. V dropped 2 bases and J dropped 7 bases, with 9 bases sitting between them. This CDR3 is built from 12 residues. Germline-derived CDR1 and CDR2 are SGDLS and YYNGEE. The DNA for the CDR3 is TGTGCCAGCAGCGTGCAGGGGGGGACCCAGTACTTC. The encoded protein is CASSVQGGTQYF.

The chain joins TRBV9 to TRBJ2-1, with 7 bases that match TRBD1. The CDR3 is 13 residues long. CDR1 and CDR2 (germline): SGDLS, YYNGEE. V lost 2 bases, J lost 6 bases, and 2 bases stayed unmatched. CDR3 residues: CASSVGQLNEQFF. In nucleotides, the CDR3 is TGTGCCAGCAGCGTGGGACAGCTCAATGAGCAGTTCTTC.

The V and J genes are TRBV6-5 and TRBJ2-1, with D perhaps matching TRBD2 (5 bases). The CDR3 length is 14 residues. CDR1 is MNHEY, CDR2 SVGAGI, per germline. Deletions cut 6 bases from V and 7 bases from J, with 16 bases between. CDR3 loop: CASSLSSGGNEQFF. CDR3 nucleotides: TGTGCCAGCAGCCTCAGCTCCGGCGGGAATGAGCAGTTCTTC.

J is TRBJ1-2 and V is TRBV25-1; TRBD1 matches at 8 bases. Germline V gives CDR1 MGHDK, CDR2 SYGVNS. With 5 bases clipped from V and 8 bases from J, the junction kept 16 bases outside the gene matches. The CDR3 contains 16 residues. The CDR3 DNA reads as TGTGCCAGCAGTTCCGGGACAGGAGTATATAGCGAGGGCTACACCTTC. It codes for CASSSGTGVYSEGYTF.

The CDR3 region has the DNA TGTGCCAGCAGTCGGGGAGCGGCGAGAATAGATACGCAGTATTTT. It yields the protein CASSRGAARIDTQYF. This rearrangement joins TRBV6-6 to TRBJ2-3; possible D gene TRBD2, 5 bases. Trimming took off 5 bases at V and 5 bases at J, with 17 bases between the two ends. The CDR3 runs to 15 residues. Per germline, CDR1 MNHNY and CDR2 SVGAGI (reference sequence).

The chain employs TRBV30 and TRBJ2-6; TRBD2 matches 7 bases. The CDR3 is made up of 15 amino acids. Unmatched junction bases numbered 2, after V lost 1 base and J lost 2 bases. The germline V gene encodes CDR1 GTSNPN and CDR2 SVGIG (reference sequence). The CDR3 here is CAWSGEGTGANVLTF. CDR3 in DNA: TGTGCCTGGAGTGGGGAGGGTACTGGGGCCAACGTCCTGACTTTC.

The V gene is TRBV7-8, the J gene TRBJ2-7, with 7 bases aligning to TRBD1. The CDR3 extends over 15 amino acids. From germline, CDR1 is SGHVS and CDR2 FQNEAQ. The trim removed 4 bases at V and 2 bases at J, leaving 8 bases unmatched. This CDR3 is CASSSAGGQTYEQYF. The CDR3 coding sequence is TGTGCCAGCAGCTCGGCAGGGGGACAGACCTACGAGCAGTACTTC.

The rearrangement joins TRBV6-1 to TRBJ1-5, with 7 positions matching TRBD1. The CDR3 length is 14 residues. J was trimmed by 5 bases and V by 11 bases; bases with no gene match: 12. Germline CDR1 MNHNS, CDR2 SASEGT. The CDR3 coding sequence is TGTGCCTCAACACATCGGACAGGCTATCAGCCCCAGCATTTT. Translating gives CASTHRTGYQPQHF.

The chain links TRBV5-1 to TRBJ1-1, with D uncertain. CDR1 and CDR2 from the germline V gene are SGHRS and YFSETQ. The V gene lost 0 bases and the J gene lost 3 bases, with 12 bases spanning the gap. This CDR3 spans 15 amino acids. The CDR3 loop reads CASSLASYGDTEAFF. CDR3 in DNA: TGCGCCAGCAGCTTGGCCTCTTACGGGGACACTGAAGCTTTCTTT.

The chain links TRBV9 to TRBJ1-2; no clear D gene. CDR1 is SGDLS and CDR2 is YYNGEE in the germline V gene. V shed 1 base and J shed 10 bases, with 17 bases lying between them. The CDR3 is 14 amino acids. The CDR3 loop reads CASSVLGWEGTYTF. CDR3 DNA: TGTGCCAGCAGCGTACTAGGTTGGGAGGGAACCTACACCTTC.

The J gene is TRBJ2-5, the V gene TRBV29-1; tentative D call: TRBD2 (7 bases). The V end was cut by 7 bases, the J end by 2 bases, with 14 bases between. The CDR3 length is 13 residues. CDR1 is SQVTM and CDR2 is ANQGSEA in the germline V gene. CDR3 DNA sequence: TGCAGCGCCGGGGGGCAGATTCAAGAGACCCAGTACTTC. Translated: CSAGGQIQETQYF.

J is TRBJ1-4 and V is TRBV10-3; D is perhaps TRBD1 (6 bases). V lost 0 bases and J lost 8, with 16 bases in between. This CDR3 has 16 residues. Germline V CDR1 and CDR2: ENHRY, SYGVKD. This CDR3 reads CAISESGQGGAEKLFF. CDR3 nucleotides: TGTGCCATCAGTGAGTCGGGTCAAGGGGGTGCAGAAAAACTGTTTTTT.

V usage is TRBV5-1 and J usage is TRBJ1-1; TRBD1 is a possible D gene (5 bases). Germline CDR1 and CDR2: SGHRS and YFSETQ. The CDR3 length is 14 residues. Trimming took 7 bases from V and 5 from J, leaving 18 bases between them. CDR3 region: CASGPLGGETEAFF. CDR3 bases: TGCGCCAGCGGCCCCCTTGGGGGGGAAACTGAAGCTTTCTTT.